Sequencing of this TCR beta chain was carried out in a study of blood T cell repertoires in COVID-19. Whole-study context: The United States, Italy and Spain supplied acute and convalescent COVID-19 samples. Sample material is recorded as cDNA or gDNA derived from T cells, B-cell-depleted T cells, or PBMCs.

Under the authors' procedure: Reference gene primer amplification yielded estimated nucleated cell counts. TCRdb's copy holds only in-frame clones and misses some; the assay was immunoSEQ multiplex PCR. Clone size and the V and J calls come from that table; the DNA yielded D and trimming. Altogether roughly 260,000 clones are present, approximately 85% being singletons, with the ten largest covering approximately 4.5%. The V end lost 0 bases, the J end lost 8 bases, and 11 bases lay between the germline ends. CDR1 and CDR2 from the germline V gene are SGHRS and YFSETQ. This CDR3 has 14 residues. The V gene is TRBV5-1, the J gene TRBJ1-4; perhaps TRBD1 as D (6 bases). The sample consisted of peripheral blood. The sequence came from a woman between 70 and 85 years old with acute or convalescent COVID-19. The CDR3 reads CASSLAGAREKLFF. The CDR3, as DNA: TGCGCCAGCAGCTTGGCAGGGGCTAGGGAAAAACTGTTTTTT.